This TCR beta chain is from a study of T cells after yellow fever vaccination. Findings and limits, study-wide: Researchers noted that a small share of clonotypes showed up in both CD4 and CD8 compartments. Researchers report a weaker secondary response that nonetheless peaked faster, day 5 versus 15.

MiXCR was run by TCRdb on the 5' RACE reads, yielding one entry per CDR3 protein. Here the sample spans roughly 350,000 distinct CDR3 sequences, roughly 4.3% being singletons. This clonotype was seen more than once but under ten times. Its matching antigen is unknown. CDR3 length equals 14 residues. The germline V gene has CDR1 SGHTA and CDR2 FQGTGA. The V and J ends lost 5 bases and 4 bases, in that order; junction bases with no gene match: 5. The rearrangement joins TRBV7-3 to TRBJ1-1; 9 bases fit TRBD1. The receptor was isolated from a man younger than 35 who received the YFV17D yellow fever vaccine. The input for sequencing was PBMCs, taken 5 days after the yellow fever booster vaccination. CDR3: CASSATGGVTEAFF. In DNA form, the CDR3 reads TGTGCCAGCAGCGCGACAGGGGGTGTCACTGAAGCTTTCTTT.